The 5 T cell receptor beta chains below all came from one sample that was sequenced in a study of shared clonotypes between healthy human individuals. Terminally differentiated effector memory CD45RA+ cells were excluded by CCR7 positive selection of CD45RO-negative cells. Assay: immunoSEQ multiplex PCR; the TCRdb copy retains only in-frame clones and omits some. The data contain hundreds of thousands of clones, 85% to 95% of them singletons. The sequenced sample was naive CD8+ T cells sorted from blood. The receptors originated from a man aged 30 to 39 in good health.

The rearrangement joins TRBV2 to TRBJ2-1; 7 nucleotides agree with TRBD2. The length of the CDR3 is 14 residues. V shed 3 bases, J shed 4 bases, and the junction held 3 bases outside the gene matches. Germline V lookup: CDR1 SNHLY, CDR2 FYNNEI. The CDR3 bases are TGTGCCAGCAGTGACGGGGGGTTGTACAATGAGCAGTTCTTC. It is translated as CASSDGGLYNEQFF.

V usage is TRBV13 and J usage is TRBJ2-7; TRBD2 might be the D (5 bases). CDR1 PRHDT and CDR2 FYEKMQ come from the germline V gene (reference sequence). The V and J ends lost 7 bases and 2 bases respectively, with 12 bases between them. CDR3 length: 13 amino acids. This CDR3 is CASNQGAAYEQYF. DNA for the CDR3: TGTGCCAGCAACCAAGGAGCGGCCTACGAGCAGTACTTC.

The J gene is TRBJ2-2, the V gene TRBV5-1; 7 nucleotides agree with TRBD2. There are 16 residues in the CDR3. CDR1 is SGHRS and CDR2 is YFSETQ in the germline V gene. V lost 5 bases to trimming and J lost 2 bases; unmatched junction nucleotides: 9. The CDR3 nucleotides are TGCGCCAGCAGATCTCTTACTAGCGTTAACACCGGGGAGCTGTTTTTT. This sequence encodes CASRSLTSVNTGELFF.

This chain joins TRBV11-2 and TRBJ2-3; 10 bases map to TRBD1. The trim removed 5 bases at V and 1 base at J, leaving 9 bases unmatched. This CDR3 has 17 residues. CDR1 is SGHAT and CDR2 is FQNNGV in the germline V gene. The DNA for the CDR3 is TGTGCCAGCAGCGCCTTGGGACAGGGGTCGGGCACAGATACGCAGTATTTT. Translating it yields CASSALGQGSGTDTQYF.

The V gene is TRBV6-5, the J gene TRBJ1-1; D call uncertain. The CDR3 consists of 12 residues. Trimming removed 6 bases at V and 10 bases at J, with 15 bases between. CDR1 and CDR2 (germline): MNHEY, SVGAGI. CDR3 nucleotides: TGTGCCAGCAGCCTCGCGGGAGTGGGAGCTTTCTTT. This codes for CASSLAGVGAFF.